This record concerns one TCR beta chain sequence. What it binds is unknown. This CDR3 is 13 amino acids long. V was clipped by 5 bases and J by 3 bases, with 9 bases between them. CDR1 and CDR2 from the germline V gene are MDHEN and SYDVKM. TCRdb recomputed calls from the reads with MiXCR, one row per CDR3 protein. The table lists fewer than 1,000,000 distinct CDR3 sequences, less than 35% of them singletons. The data were taken from a study of T cell repertoires in cytomegalovirus infection. Study at large: CMV epitopes in the study were HLA-C-restricted (recently identified) and HLA-B-restricted (well studied).

This TCR was sampled from a human donor in good health (CMV status not recorded). Some clones in this sample may be carry-over from other donors' samples. The chain has TRBV28 and TRBJ2-3, with D unclear. Specimen: cultured CD8+ T cells from PBMCs, collected from culture after CMV antigen stimulation. CDR3 DNA sequence: TGTGCCAGCAGTGTGCACGGAACAGATACGCAGTATTTT. Its translation is CASSVHGTDTQYF.